This T cell receptor (beta chain) was documented in a study of blood T cell repertoires in COVID-19. TCRdb's table, derived via immunoSEQ multiplex PCR, lists solely in-frame clones and lacks some. The sample lists more than 300,000 clones, approximately 87% occurring once. The CDR3 is made up of 16 amino acids. Between the trimmed V and J ends, which lost 1 base and 2 bases, there was a span of 13 bases. Germline-derived CDR1 and CDR2 are LGHDT and YNNKEL (reference sequence). V gene TRBV3-1 (or the pseudogene TRBV3-2) combines with J gene TRBJ2-3; a weak D match, TRBD2 (5 bases). This TCR was recovered from a woman aged 25 to 39 with COVID-19, enrolled during active disease. The sample taken for sequencing was peripheral blood. The CDR3 here is CASSQAVNDYTDTQYF. CDR3 coding DNA: TGTGCCAGCAGCCAAGCGGTGAACGACTACACAGATACGCAGTATTTT.